The T cell receptor (beta chain) described here comes from a study of technical replicates of blood from a few donors. Generated by immunoSEQ multiplex PCR, the TCRdb table keeps only in-frame clones and is missing some. The data show under 85,000 clones, about 92% seen once. V lost 6 bases and J lost 5; bases outside the gene matches: 5. CDR1 and CDR2 (germline): SGHNT, YENEEA. This CDR3 contains 15 residues. Material: T cells isolated from PBMCs. This sequence originates from a human donor in good health. The chain uses TRBV11-3 and TRBJ2-1; 12 nucleotides align to TRBD2. CDR3 sequence (DNA): TGTGCCAGCAGGGCTCCTAGCGGGAGGGACAATGAGCAGTTCTTC. Amino acids: CASRAPSGRDNEQFF.